The T cell receptor (beta chain) described here comes from a study of T cell responses to AZD1222 COVID-19 vaccine. General observations from the study: Only after the peak T cell response were repertoires sampled. Most donors were white British and more were female, and clonal diversity was possibly underestimated. At baseline, just 5 or 6 AZD1222 recipients tested seropositive. Of spike-specific TCRs, nearly half reportedly target regions left unmutated in variants.

There are a few counts of this clone. Antigen specificity is unknown. The repertoire was sequenced with immunoSEQ multiplex PCR; TCRdb's copy has only in-frame clones and lacks some. The table lists about 76,000 clones, about 92% of them singletons. This CDR3 comprises 17 residues. Germline values: CDR1 MGHRA, CDR2 YSYEKL. V gave up 3 bases and J gave up 1 base; unmatched junction bases: 6. The receptor was isolated from an adult in good health. The genes are TRBV4-1 and TRBJ2-2, with TRBD1 matching 9 bases. The input for sequencing was peripheral blood, taken on day 0 of AZD1222 vaccination. The CDR3 nucleotides are TGCGCCAGCAGCCAGATACAGGGGGCTTGGAACACCGGGGAGCTGTTTTTT. Translation: CASSQIQGAWNTGELFF.